Included here is one T cell receptor beta chain sequence, with context. The data are from a study of blood T cell repertoires in COVID-19. Study at large: The United States, Italy and Spain supplied acute and convalescent COVID-19 samples. The analysed material was cDNA or gDNA that came from T cells, B-cell-depleted T cells, or PBMCs.

The Seattle site enrolled patients during active infection and followed them longitudinally. In the study's own analysis: Reference gene primer amplification gave nucleated cell count estimates. Clones were sequenced by immunoSEQ multiplex PCR, and TCRdb holds only the in-frame ones, with some missing. The DNA was the basis for D and trimming; V, J and clone size are from that table. The sample holds 160,000 or so clones, about 85% seen once. The CDR3 length is 14 residues. Germline assignment: CDR1 SQVTM and CDR2 ANQGSEA. With 3 bases removed from V and 4 bases from J, the gap between germline ends came to 10 bases.

Specimen: peripheral blood. The sequence derives from a woman in her forties or fifties with COVID-19, enrolled during active disease. The V and J genes are TRBV29-1 and TRBJ1-6, with D unclear. The CDR3 spells CSVEGGRYNSPLHF. CDR3 DNA: TGCAGCGTTGAGGGAGGGAGGTATAATTCACCCCTCCACTTT.